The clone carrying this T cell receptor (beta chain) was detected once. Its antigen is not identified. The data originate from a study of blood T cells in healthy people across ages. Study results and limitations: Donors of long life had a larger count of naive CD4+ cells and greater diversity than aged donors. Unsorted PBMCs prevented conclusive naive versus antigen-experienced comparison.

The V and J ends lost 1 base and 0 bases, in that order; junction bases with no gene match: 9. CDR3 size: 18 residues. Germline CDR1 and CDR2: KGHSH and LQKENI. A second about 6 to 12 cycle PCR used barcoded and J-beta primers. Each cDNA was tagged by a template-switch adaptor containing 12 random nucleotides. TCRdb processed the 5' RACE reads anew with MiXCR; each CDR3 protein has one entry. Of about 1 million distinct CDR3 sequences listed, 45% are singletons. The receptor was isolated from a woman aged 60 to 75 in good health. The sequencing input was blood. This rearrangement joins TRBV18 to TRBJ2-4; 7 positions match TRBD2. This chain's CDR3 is CASSPLGLADLAKNIQYF. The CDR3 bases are TGTGCCAGCTCACCACTGGGGCTAGCGGACTTAGCCAAAAACATTCAGTACTTC.